Listed below are T cell receptor beta chains from one sample, sequenced in a study of T cell repertoires in cytomegalovirus infection. MiXCR, applied by TCRdb to the reads, yields one record per CDR3 protein. The repertoire holds 650,000 to 900,000 distinct CDR3 sequences, with about 28% as singletons. What these receptors recognize is not known. The specimen was cultured CD8+ T cells from PBMCs, collected from culture after CMV antigen stimulation. The source of these receptors is a human donor in good health (CMV status not recorded). Some clones in this sample may be carry-over from other donors' samples. Each CDR3 is given with its conserved first and last residue. D genes are given only for firm matches. The size field is filled for only some rows; it gives once, few, many or a size class.

J: TRBJ2-1
size: -
D: -
V: TRBV4-1
DNA: TGCGCCAGCTGCCAAGAGCTCGCCTACAATGAGCAGTTCTTC
CDR3: CASCQELAYNEQFF

J: TRBJ1-5
size: few
D: -
V: TRBV6-2/TRBV6-3
DNA: TGTGCCAGCAAAACAGGGATAAGCAATCAGCCCCAGCATTTT
CDR3: CASKTGISNQPQHF

J: TRBJ1-6
size: -
D: -
V: TRBV15
DNA: TGTGCCACCAGCAGACCCTTCGCAGGGAGTAATTCACCCCTCCACTTT
CDR3: CATSRPFAGSNSPLHF

J: TRBJ1-1
size: -
D: -
V: TRBV19
DNA: TGTGCCAGTTCAGGGGTATTGGGCACTGAAGCTTTCTTT
CDR3: CASSGVLGTEAFF

J: TRBJ2-2
size: -
D: -
V: TRBV4-1
DNA: TGCGCCAGCTTGGGGGGCCGAAGGGACACCGGGGAGCTGTTTTTT
CDR3: CASLGGRRDTGELFF

J: TRBJ2-7
size: once
D: TRBD2
V: TRBV19
DNA: TGTGCCACCACTAGCGGGGGGGCTTACGAGCAGTACTTC
CDR3: CATTSGGAYEQYF

J: TRBJ2-3
size: few
D: -
V: TRBV28
DNA: TGTGCCAGCAGTGTAGGGGCAGTGAGCACAGATACGCAGTATTTT
CDR3: CASSVGAVSTDTQYF

J: TRBJ1-2
size: -
D: -
V: TRBV9
DNA: TGTGCCAGCAGCATACCGTACAAGGGTGGCTATGGCTACACCTTC
CDR3: CASSIPYKGGYGYTF

J: TRBJ2-1
size: -
D: -
V: TRBV24-1
DNA: TGTGCCACCAGTGATTTGGGTGCTGAGCAGTTCTTC
CDR3: CATSDLGAEQFF

J: TRBJ2-2
size: few
D: TRBD2
V: TRBV6-5
DNA: TGTGCCAGCAGTTACTCCATAGCGGGGGGGCCCGGGGAGCTGTTTTTT
CDR3: CASSYSIAGGPGELFF

J: TRBJ2-3
size: many
D: TRBD2
V: TRBV6-6
DNA: TGTGCCAGCAGTTACTTCGGCGGGGGGGCTAAAGATACGCAGTATTTT
CDR3: CASSYFGGGAKDTQYF

J: TRBJ2-3
size: many
D: TRBD2
V: TRBV7-8
DNA: TGTGCCAGCAGCCTCTCCGGGACTAGCGGGGGGAGGAAAGATACGCAGTATTTT
CDR3: CASSLSGTSGGRKDTQYF

J: TRBJ2-6
size: many
D: -
V: TRBV7-6
DNA: TGTGCCAGCAGCTCCTCTGGGGCCAACGTCCTGACTTTC
CDR3: CASSSSGANVLTF

J: TRBJ1-1
size: -
D: TRBD1
V: TRBV6-9
DNA: TGTGCCAGCATCACCGGGACAGGGAACACTGAAGCTTTCTTT
CDR3: CASITGTGNTEAFF

J: TRBJ2-1
size: -
D: TRBD2
V: TRBV12-3/TRBV12-4
DNA: TGTGCCAGCAGTTTTGCTAGCGGGGCCCTTTCCTACAATGAGCAGTTCTTC
CDR3: CASSFASGALSYNEQFF

J: TRBJ1-6
size: -
D: -
V: TRBV27
DNA: TGTGCCAGCAGTTTTGAGAATTCACCCCTCCACTTT
CDR3: CASSFENSPLHF

J: TRBJ1-2
size: few
D: -
V: TRBV12-3/TRBV12-4
DNA: TGTGCCAGCAGTTTAGTAACGGACTATGGCTACACCTTC
CDR3: CASSLVTDYGYTF

J: TRBJ2-5
size: few
D: -
V: TRBV10-3
DNA: TGTGCCATCAAGGGGAGCAGGACCGAGCAGACCCAGTACTTC
CDR3: CAIKGSRTEQTQYF

J: TRBJ1-5
size: once
D: -
V: TRBV7-9
DNA: TGTGCCAGCTCCAACCTTGGTCAGCCCCAGCATTTT
CDR3: CASSNLGQPQHF

J: TRBJ2-1
size: many
D: TRBD2
V: TRBV7-6
DNA: TGTGCCAGCAGCTATTTAAGCGGGGGGAACTACAATGAGCAGTTCTTC
CDR3: CASSYLSGGNYNEQFF

J: TRBJ1-5
size: -
D: -
V: TRBV24-1
DNA: TGTGCCACCAGAGGGAGCGGAGGCAATCAGCCCCAGCATTTT
CDR3: CATRGSGGNQPQHF

J: TRBJ2-2
size: many
D: TRBD2
V: TRBV6-1
DNA: TGTGCCAGCAGTTCGCGCCTTCTTACCCCTAGCGGGGGGGCCGTCGGGGAGCTGTTTTTT
CDR3: CASSSRLLTPSGGAVGELFF